The 4 T cell receptor beta chains listed next were all sequenced from one sample in a study of a mutant IDH1 vaccine in newly diagnosed glioma. No antigen has been assigned to these receptors. Regarding time point: week 35, safety follow-up. One vaccine dose held 300 ug of mutant IDH1 20-mer peptide and came with topical imiquimod. Sequenced by immunoSEQ multiplex PCR; TCRdb stores in-frame clones only, minus some. Here the sample spans some 54,000 clones, roughly 84% being singletons. Specimen: PBMCs, collected from a glioma patient whose treatment included an IDH1 peptide vaccine. These TCRs come from a young woman with glioma.

The chain has TRBV2 and TRBJ2-3; D gene unclear. Looked up from germline, CDR1 is SNHLY and CDR2 is FYNNEI. V lost 8 bases, J lost 2 bases, and 5 bases lay in between. CDR3 size: 11 residues. The DNA for the CDR3 is TGTGCCAGCGACTTCACAGATACGCAGTATTTT. Amino acids: CASDFTDTQYF.

This clone was seen a few times. This CDR3 reads CASSWTGGAEAFF. CDR3 nucleotides: TGTGCCAGCAGTTGGACAGGGGGAGCTGAAGCTTTCTTT. The genes are TRBV6-6 and TRBJ1-1; 10 nucleotides line up with TRBD1. This CDR3 comprises 13 residues. CDR1 is MNHNY, CDR2 SVGAGI, per germline (reference sequence). J lost 6 bases, V lost 4 bases, and 2 bases had no gene match.

The rearrangement links TRBV19 to TRBJ2-7, with a weak D call TRBD2 (6 bases). The CDR3 consists of 12 residues. From germline, CDR1 is LNHDA and CDR2 SQIVND (reference sequence). Trimming removed 6 bases at V and 4 bases at J, with 10 bases between. CDR3 nucleotide sequence: TGTGCCAGTAGGCGGGGCCCGTACGAGCAGTACTTC. The encoded protein is CASRRGPYEQYF.

The CDR3 DNA reads TGCGCCAGCAGCTTGGTTCGTGGGGGAACAGATACGCAGTATTTT. Its translation: CASSLVRGGTDTQYF. This chain links TRBV5-1 with TRBJ2-3; D may match TRBD1 or TRBD2 (5 bases each). The V end was cut by 0 bases, the J end by 3 bases, with 11 bases between. Germline loops: CDR1 SGHRS, CDR2 YFSETQ. The CDR3 is 15 residues long.